This entry is about one TCR beta chain. Antigen: not known. This sample is drawn from a study of T cells in localized non-small cell lung cancer. Study-level findings and limits: An association was observed between higher blood T cell density and longer overall survival. Compared with tumor, uninvolved adjacent lung displayed greater T cell clonality, ranking highest overall. Adjacent lung was found to contain a median roughly 58 of the top 100 tumor clones.

Germline V gene lookup returns CDR1 SGDLS and CDR2 YYNGEE. V lost 2 bases and J lost 2, with 13 bases in between. CDR3 length equals 15 residues. The assay was immunoSEQ multiplex PCR, and TCRdb's table has in-frame clones only and misses some. The sample has about 40,000 clones, around 86% seen once. The chain is built from TRBV9 and TRBJ1-2; a possible D gene is TRBD1 (6 bases). The sequenced sample was peripheral blood, obtained before any cancer treatment. The TCR comes from a man between 18 and 55 years old with stage I lung adenocarcinoma. CDR3 sequence reads: CASSVRGGGNYGYTF. CDR3 nucleotide sequence: TGTGCCAGCAGCGTGAGGGGGGGCGGAAACTATGGCTACACCTTC.